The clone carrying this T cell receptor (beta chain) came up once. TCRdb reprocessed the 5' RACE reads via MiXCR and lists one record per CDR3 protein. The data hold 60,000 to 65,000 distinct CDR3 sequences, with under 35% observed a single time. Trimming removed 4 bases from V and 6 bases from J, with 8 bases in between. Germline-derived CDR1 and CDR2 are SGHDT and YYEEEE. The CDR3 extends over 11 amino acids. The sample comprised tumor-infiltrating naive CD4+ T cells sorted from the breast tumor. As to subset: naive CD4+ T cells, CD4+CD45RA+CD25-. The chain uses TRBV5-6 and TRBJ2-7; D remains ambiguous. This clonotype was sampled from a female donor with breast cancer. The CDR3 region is CASSTLSEQYF. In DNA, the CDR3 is TGTGCCAGCAGCACCCTCTCCGAGCAGTACTTC.